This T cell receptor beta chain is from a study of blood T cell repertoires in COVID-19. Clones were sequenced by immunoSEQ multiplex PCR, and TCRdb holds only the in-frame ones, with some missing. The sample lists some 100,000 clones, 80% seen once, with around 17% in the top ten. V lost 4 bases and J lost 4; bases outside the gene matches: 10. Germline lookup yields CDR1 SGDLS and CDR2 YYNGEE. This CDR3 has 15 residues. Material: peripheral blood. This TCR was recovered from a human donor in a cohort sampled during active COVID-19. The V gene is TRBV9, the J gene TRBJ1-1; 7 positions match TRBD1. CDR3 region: CASSLTRQGGTEAFF. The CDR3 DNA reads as TGTGCCAGCAGCCTAACTCGACAGGGCGGCACTGAAGCTTTCTTT.